This TCR beta chain appears in the sequencing data of a study of T cell responses to AZD1222 COVID-19 vaccine. For the study at large: The analysis combined second doses at about 4 or about 12 weeks. Study outcomes and limitations: White British people made up most donors, females outnumbered males, and clonal diversity was possibly underestimated. It was only six AZD1222 recipients who were seropositive at baseline.

The repertoire was sequenced with immunoSEQ multiplex PCR; TCRdb's copy has only in-frame clones and lacks some. The table shows some 180,000 clones, with roughly 92% occurring only once. V lost 5 bases and J lost 7; bases outside the gene matches: 5. The CDR3 has 13 amino acids. Looked up from germline, CDR1 is SGHAT and CDR2 is FQDESV (reference sequence). This clone was counted a few times. The antigen remains undetermined. This specimen was peripheral blood, taken on day 0 of AZD1222 vaccination. The chain is built from TRBV11-1 and TRBJ1-2; 9 bases are a match to TRBD1. The receptor's source is an adult in good health. Here the CDR3 reads CASSPQGAFGYTF. CDR3 coding DNA: TGTGCCAGCAGCCCACAGGGGGCTTTTGGCTACACCTTC.